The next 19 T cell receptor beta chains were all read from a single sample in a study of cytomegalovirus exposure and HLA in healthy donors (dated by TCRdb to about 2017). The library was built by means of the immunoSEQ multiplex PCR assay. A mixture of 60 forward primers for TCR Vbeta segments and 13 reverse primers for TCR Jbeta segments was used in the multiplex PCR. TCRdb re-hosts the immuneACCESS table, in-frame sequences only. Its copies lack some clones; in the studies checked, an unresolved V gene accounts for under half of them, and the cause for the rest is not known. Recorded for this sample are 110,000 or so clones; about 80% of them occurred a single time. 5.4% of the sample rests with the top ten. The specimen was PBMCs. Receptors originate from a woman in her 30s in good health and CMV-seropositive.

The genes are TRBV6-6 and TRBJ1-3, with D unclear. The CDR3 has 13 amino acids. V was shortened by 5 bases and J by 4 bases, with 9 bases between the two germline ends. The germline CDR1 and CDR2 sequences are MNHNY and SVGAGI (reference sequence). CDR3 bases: TGTGCCAGCAGTGATACAGCAGGAAACACCATATATTTT. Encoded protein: CASSDTAGNTIYF.

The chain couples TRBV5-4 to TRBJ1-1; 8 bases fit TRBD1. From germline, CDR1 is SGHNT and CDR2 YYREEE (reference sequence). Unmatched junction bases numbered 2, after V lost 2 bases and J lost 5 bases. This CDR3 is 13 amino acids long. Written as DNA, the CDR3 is TGTGCCAGCAGCTTCGACAGGGGAACTGAAGCTTTCTTT. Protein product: CASSFDRGTEAFF. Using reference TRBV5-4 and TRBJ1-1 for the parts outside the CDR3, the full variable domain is ETGVTQSPTHLIKTRGQQVTLRCSSQSGHNTVSWYQQALGQGPQFIFQYYREEENGRGNFPPRFSGLQFPNYSSELNVNALELDDSALYLCASSFDRGTEAFFGQGTRLTVV.

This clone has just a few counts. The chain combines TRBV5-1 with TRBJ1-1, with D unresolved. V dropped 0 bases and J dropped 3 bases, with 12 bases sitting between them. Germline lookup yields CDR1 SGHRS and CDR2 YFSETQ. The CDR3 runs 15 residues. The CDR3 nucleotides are TGCGCCAGCAGCTTGGTGATAGGCGGGGACACTGAAGCTTTCTTT. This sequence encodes CASSLVIGGDTEAFF. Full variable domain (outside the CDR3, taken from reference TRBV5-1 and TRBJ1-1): KAGVTQTPRYLIKTRGQQVTLSCSPISGHRSVSWYQQTPGQGLQFLFEYFSETQRNKGNFPGRFSGRQFSNSRSEMNVSTLELGDSALYLCASSLVIGGDTEAFFGQGTRLTVV.

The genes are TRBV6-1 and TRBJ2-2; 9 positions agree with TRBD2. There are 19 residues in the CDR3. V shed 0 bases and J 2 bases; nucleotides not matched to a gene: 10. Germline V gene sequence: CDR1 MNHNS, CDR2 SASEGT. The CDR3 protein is CASSEAIAGGPYNTGELFF. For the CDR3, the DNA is TGTGCCAGCAGTGAAGCTATCGCGGGAGGGCCATATAACACCGGGGAGCTGTTTTTT.

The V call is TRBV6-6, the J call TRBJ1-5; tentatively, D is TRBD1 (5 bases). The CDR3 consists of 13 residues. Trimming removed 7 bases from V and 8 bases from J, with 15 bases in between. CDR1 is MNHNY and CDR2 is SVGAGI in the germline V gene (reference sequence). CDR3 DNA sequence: TGTGCCAGCACCGGCGGGGGGGGAGAGCCCCAGCATTTT. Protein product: CASTGGGGEPQHF.

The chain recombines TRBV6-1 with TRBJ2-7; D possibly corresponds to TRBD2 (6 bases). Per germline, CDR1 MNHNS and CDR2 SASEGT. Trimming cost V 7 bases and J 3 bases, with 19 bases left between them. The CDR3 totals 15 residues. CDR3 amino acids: CASTPGGAVDYEQYF. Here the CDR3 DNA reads TGTGCCAGCACCCCTGGCGGGGCAGTAGACTACGAGCAGTACTTC.

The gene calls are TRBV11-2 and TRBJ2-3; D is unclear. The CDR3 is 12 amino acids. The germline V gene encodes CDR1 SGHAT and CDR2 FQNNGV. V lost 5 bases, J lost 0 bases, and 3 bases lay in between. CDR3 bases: TGTGCCAGCAGCAGCAGCACAGATACGCAGTATTTT. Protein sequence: CASSSSTDTQYF.

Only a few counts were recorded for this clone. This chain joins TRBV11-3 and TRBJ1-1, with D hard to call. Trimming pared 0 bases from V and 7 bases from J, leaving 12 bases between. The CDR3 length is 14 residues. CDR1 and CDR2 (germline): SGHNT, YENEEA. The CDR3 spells CASSLDLGTIEAFF. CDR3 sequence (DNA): TGTGCCAGCAGCTTAGATCTAGGTACCATTGAAGCTTTCTTT.

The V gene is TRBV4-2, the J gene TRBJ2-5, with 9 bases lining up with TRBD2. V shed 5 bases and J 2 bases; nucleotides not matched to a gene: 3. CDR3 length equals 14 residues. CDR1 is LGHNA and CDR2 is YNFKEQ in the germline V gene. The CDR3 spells CASSSREGQETQYF. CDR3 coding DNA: TGTGCCAGCAGCTCGCGGGAGGGGCAAGAGACCCAGTACTTC.

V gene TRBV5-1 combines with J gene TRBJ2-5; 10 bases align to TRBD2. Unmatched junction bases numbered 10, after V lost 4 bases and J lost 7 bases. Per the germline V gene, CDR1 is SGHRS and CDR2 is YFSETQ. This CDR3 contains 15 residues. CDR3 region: CASSPGTSVSGTQYF. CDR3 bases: TGCGCCAGCAGCCCCGGGACTAGCGTCTCTGGGACCCAGTACTTC.

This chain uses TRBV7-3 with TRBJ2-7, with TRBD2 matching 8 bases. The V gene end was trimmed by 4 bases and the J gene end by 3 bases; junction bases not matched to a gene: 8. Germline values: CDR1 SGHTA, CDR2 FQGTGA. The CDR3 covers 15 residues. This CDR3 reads CASSYSGTSSYEQYF. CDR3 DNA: TGTGCCAGCAGCTACTCCGGGACTAGTAGCTACGAGCAGTACTTC.

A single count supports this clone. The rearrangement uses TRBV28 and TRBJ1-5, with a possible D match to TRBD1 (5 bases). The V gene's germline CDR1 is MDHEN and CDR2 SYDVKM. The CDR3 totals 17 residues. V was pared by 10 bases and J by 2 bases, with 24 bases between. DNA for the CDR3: TGTGCCACCGCCACCCTGGGACTGTTTAGCGGCAATCAGCCCCAGCATTTT. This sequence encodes CATATLGLFSGNQPQHF.

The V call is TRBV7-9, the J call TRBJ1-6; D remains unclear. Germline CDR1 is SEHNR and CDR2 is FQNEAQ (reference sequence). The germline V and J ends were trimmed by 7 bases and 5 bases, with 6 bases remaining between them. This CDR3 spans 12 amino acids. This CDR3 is CASTGDNSPLHF. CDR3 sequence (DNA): TGTGCCAGCACCGGAGATAATTCACCCCTCCACTTT.

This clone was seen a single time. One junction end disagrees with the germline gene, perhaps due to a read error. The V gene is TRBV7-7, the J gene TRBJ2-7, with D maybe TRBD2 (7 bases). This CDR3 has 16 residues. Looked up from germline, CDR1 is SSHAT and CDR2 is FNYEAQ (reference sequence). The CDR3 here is CASSPGIVGGDNEQYF. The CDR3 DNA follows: TGTGCTAGCAGCCCCGGTATCGTGGGGGGGGACAACGAGCAGTACTTC. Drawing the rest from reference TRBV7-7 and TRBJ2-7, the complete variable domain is GAGVSQSPRYKVTKRGQDVTLRCDPISSHATLYWYQQALGQGPEFLTYFNYEAQPDKSGLPSDRFSAERPEGSISTLTIQRTEQRDSAMYRCASSPGIVGGDNEQYFGPGTRLTVT.

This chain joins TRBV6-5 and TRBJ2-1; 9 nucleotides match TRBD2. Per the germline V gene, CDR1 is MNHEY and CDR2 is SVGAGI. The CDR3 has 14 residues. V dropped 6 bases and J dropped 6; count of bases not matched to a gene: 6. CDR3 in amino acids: CASRTGLASNEQFF. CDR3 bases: TGTGCCAGCAGGACGGGACTAGCCAGCAATGAGCAGTTCTTC.

CDR3 region: CASSLAGGLIYGYTF. The CDR3 DNA sequence: TGTGCCAGCAGTTTAGCAGGGGGTCTGATCTATGGCTACACCTTC. This chain connects TRBV27 to TRBJ1-2; 7 nucleotides line up with TRBD1. The CDR3 is made up of 15 amino acids. The trim removed 2 bases at V and 4 bases at J, leaving 7 bases unmatched. Per germline, CDR1 MNHEY and CDR2 SMNVEV (reference sequence).

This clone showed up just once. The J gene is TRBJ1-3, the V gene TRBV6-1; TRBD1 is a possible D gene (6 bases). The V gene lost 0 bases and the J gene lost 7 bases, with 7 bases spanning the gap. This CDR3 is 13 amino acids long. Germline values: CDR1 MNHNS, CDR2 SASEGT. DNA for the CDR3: TGTGCCAGCAGTGAAGCTCAGGGGAACACCATATATTTT. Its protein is CASSEAQGNTIYF.

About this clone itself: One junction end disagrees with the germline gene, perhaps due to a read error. CDR3 in amino acids: CASSLNRGETQYF. CDR3 bases: TGTGCTAGCAGCTTAAACAGGGGAGAGACCCAGTACTTC. The genes are TRBV7-7 and TRBJ2-5; 7 nucleotides line up with TRBD1. The CDR3 spans 13 residues. Germline values: CDR1 SSHAT, CDR2 FNYEAQ (reference sequence).

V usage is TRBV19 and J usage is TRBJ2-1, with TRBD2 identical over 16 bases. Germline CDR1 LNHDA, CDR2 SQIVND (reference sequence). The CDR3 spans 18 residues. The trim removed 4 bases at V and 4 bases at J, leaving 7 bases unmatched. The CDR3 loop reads CASSRHGTSGRVYNEQFF. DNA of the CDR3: TGTGCCAGTAGTAGACACGGGACTAGCGGGAGGGTATACAATGAGCAGTTCTTC.